Listed below are T cell receptor beta chains from one sample, sequenced in a study of T cells after somatic rescue of genetic block. TCRdb keeps only in-frame clones here, not all; method: immunoSEQ multiplex PCR. The sample yields over 95,000 clones, around nine tenths seen once. Sequenced sample: peripheral blood mononuclear cells (PBMCs). All receptors derive from a young woman. The CDR3 runs from the conserved cysteine through the conserved F or W. The D gene is left open where the match is weak. Clone size, where shown, is once, few, many, or a class for clones that have expanded.

abundance: .; j_gene: TRBJ1-1; d_gene: .; v_gene: TRBV7-9; CDR3nt: TGTGCCAGCAGCTCCCTTGACTTACCGAACACTGAAGCTTTCTTT; CDR3aa: CASSSLDLPNTEAFF
abundance: .; j_gene: TRBJ1-2; d_gene: .; v_gene: TRBV7-2; CDR3nt: TGTGCCAGCAGCCCCCGGGCCAGATACCCTGGAGGCTACACCTTC; CDR3aa: CASSPRARYPGGYTF
abundance: .; j_gene: TRBJ2-2; d_gene: TRBD1; v_gene: TRBV29-1; CDR3nt: TGCAGCGCCCGGACAGGGGGGACCGGGGAGCTGTTTTTT; CDR3aa: CSARTGGTGELFF
abundance: .; j_gene: TRBJ1-1; d_gene: .; v_gene: TRBV6-1; CDR3nt: TGTGCCAGCAGTGGTAGAGTGGTGGTCGGCGGGAACACTGAAGCTTTCTTT; CDR3aa: CASSGRVVVGGNTEAFF
abundance: once; j_gene: TRBJ1-4; d_gene: TRBD1; v_gene: TRBV7-9; CDR3nt: TGTGCCAGCAGCTCTAGAACAGGGGAGGGCGGTGAAAAACTGTTTTTT; CDR3aa: CASSSRTGEGGEKLFF
abundance: .; j_gene: TRBJ2-5; d_gene: .; v_gene: TRBV30; CDR3nt: TGTGCCTGGAGTGCAGGGCAAGAGACCCAGTACTTC; CDR3aa: CAWSAGQETQYF
abundance: few; j_gene: TRBJ1-6; d_gene: TRBD1; v_gene: TRBV28; CDR3nt: TGTGCCAGCAGGCTCCGGGACAGGGGACTTTGGCCCCTCCACTTT; CDR3aa: CASRLRDRGLWPLHF
abundance: .; j_gene: TRBJ2-5; d_gene: TRBD2; v_gene: TRBV11-3; CDR3nt: TGTGCCAGCAGCTTAGATCCGACTAGCGGGGGCCCGGCCATAGAGACCCAGTACTTC; CDR3aa: CASSLDPTSGGPAIETQYF
abundance: .; j_gene: TRBJ2-1; d_gene: .; v_gene: TRBV5-5; CDR3nt: TGTGCCAGCAGCTTGGCCCCCCAGGGGGGCTACAATGAGCAGTTCTTC; CDR3aa: CASSLAPQGGYNEQFF
abundance: few; j_gene: TRBJ2-4; d_gene: .; v_gene: TRBV15; CDR3nt: TGTGCCACCAGCTCCCCGCAGCCTGGGGACATTCAGTACTTC; CDR3aa: CATSSPQPGDIQYF
abundance: .; j_gene: TRBJ2-1; d_gene: .; v_gene: TRBV30; CDR3nt: TGTGCCTGGAGTGTTGGATCAAGGGTTGATAATGAGCAGTTCTTC; CDR3aa: CAWSVGSRVDNEQFF
abundance: .; j_gene: TRBJ2-5; d_gene: .; v_gene: TRBV6-1; CDR3nt: TGTGCCAGCAGTGACGTACAGCAAGAGACCCAGTACTTC; CDR3aa: CASSDVQQETQYF
abundance: .; j_gene: TRBJ2-1; d_gene: .; v_gene: TRBV6-1; CDR3nt: TGTGCCAGCAGTGAACAGAGCCACAATGAGCAGTTCTTC; CDR3aa: CASSEQSHNEQFF
abundance: .; j_gene: TRBJ2-7; d_gene: TRBD1; v_gene: TRBV6-1; CDR3nt: TGTGCCAGCAGCCCGGGACAGGGAGCCTACGAGCAGTACTTC; CDR3aa: CASSPGQGAYEQYF
abundance: .; j_gene: TRBJ2-3; d_gene: .; v_gene: TRBV15; CDR3nt: TGTGCCACCAGCAGAGAGGGCTCTCTCGTACCCACAGATACGCAGTATTTT; CDR3aa: CATSREGSLVPTDTQYF
abundance: .; j_gene: TRBJ2-3; d_gene: TRBD1; v_gene: TRBV5-1; CDR3nt: TGCGCCAGCAGATCTGGACAGGAGACAGATACGCAGTATTTT; CDR3aa: CASRSGQETDTQYF
abundance: once; j_gene: TRBJ1-2; d_gene: .; v_gene: TRBV11-3; CDR3nt: TGTGCCAGCAGCTTTTCCTTGGGGGGCCACTATGGCTACACCTTC; CDR3aa: CASSFSLGGHYGYTF
abundance: .; j_gene: TRBJ2-3; d_gene: .; v_gene: TRBV6-5; CDR3nt: TGTGCCAGCAGTTACTCAGGGTCAGATACGCAGTATTTT; CDR3aa: CASSYSGSDTQYF
abundance: .; j_gene: TRBJ2-5; d_gene: TRBD2; v_gene: TRBV13; CDR3nt: TGTGCCAGCAGCTTACTATTTAGCGGGGGGCAAGAGACCCAGTACTTC; CDR3aa: CASSLLFSGGQETQYF
abundance: .; j_gene: TRBJ2-5; d_gene: .; v_gene: TRBV7-2; CDR3nt: TGTGCCAGCAGCTTCCAGGGAGGAGAGACCCAGTACTTC; CDR3aa: CASSFQGGETQYF
abundance: once; j_gene: TRBJ2-2; d_gene: TRBD2; v_gene: TRBV11-3; CDR3nt: TGTGCCAGCAGCCCCCAGCGGGGGGGCCAGAACACCGGGGAGCTGTTTTTT; CDR3aa: CASSPQRGGQNTGELFF
abundance: .; j_gene: TRBJ2-7; d_gene: .; v_gene: TRBV10-3; CDR3nt: TGTGCCATCACGGAGGGCCGGGGGTCCACCTACGAGCAGTACTTC; CDR3aa: CAITEGRGSTYEQYF
abundance: .; j_gene: TRBJ1-1; d_gene: .; v_gene: TRBV27; CDR3nt: TGTGCCAGCAGTTTATCCCCACAGGGGAACACTGAAGCTTTCTTT; CDR3aa: CASSLSPQGNTEAFF
abundance: .; j_gene: TRBJ2-5; d_gene: .; v_gene: TRBV28; CDR3nt: TGTGCCAGCAGTCTGCAGATGGCAGGAGCCGAGACCCAGTACTTC; CDR3aa: CASSLQMAGAETQYF
abundance: .; j_gene: TRBJ1-2; d_gene: TRBD1; v_gene: TRBV29-1; CDR3nt: TGCAGCGTGACAGGGGGAGGAGGTGGCTACACCTTC; CDR3aa: CSVTGGGGGYTF
abundance: once; j_gene: TRBJ1-6; d_gene: .; v_gene: TRBV5-1; CDR3nt: TGCGCCAGCAGCTTGGCGACAGGCCCCTTTTCACCCCTCCACTTT; CDR3aa: CASSLATGPFSPLHF
abundance: .; j_gene: TRBJ2-3; d_gene: .; v_gene: TRBV11-2; CDR3nt: TGTGCCAGCAGCTTAGCATTAGGAGATACGCAGTATTTT; CDR3aa: CASSLALGDTQYF